This passage covers 17 T cell receptor beta chains from one sample sequenced in a study of T cell responses to AZD1222 COVID-19 vaccine. The assay was immunoSEQ multiplex PCR, and TCRdb's table has in-frame clones only and misses some. The table records more than 95,000 clones, roughly 90% of them present only once. The source was peripheral blood, collected on day 0 of AZD1222 vaccination. The receptors shown here come from an adult in good health.

This sequence joins TRBV21-1 and TRBJ1-5. TRBV21-1 is an annotated pseudogene. The CDR3 sequence is 16 residues long. In DNA form, the CDR3 reads TGTGCCAGCAGCAAAGCCCTCCGGGGGCCGGGTCAGCCCCAGCATTTT. Encoded protein: CASSKALRGPGQPQHF.

This chain uses TRBV10-3 with TRBJ1-1; 7 bases are a match to TRBD1. Losses at the gene ends were 0 bases for V and 2 bases for J; bases not matched to a gene: 6. The germline V gene encodes CDR1 ENHRY and CDR2 SYGVKD. The CDR3 spans 16 residues. CDR3 in amino acids: CAISESETGSNTEAFF. The CDR3 region has the DNA TGTGCCATCAGTGAGTCTGAGACAGGGTCAAACACTGAAGCTTTCTTT.

The chain joins TRBV6-2 or TRBV6-3 to TRBJ2-3; weak D call: TRBD2 (6 bases). Germline V CDR1 and CDR2: MNHEY, SVGEGT. Trimming took 5 bases from V and 2 from J, leaving 8 bases between them. This CDR3 is 13 amino acids long. CDR3: CASSRDFTDTQYF. In DNA form, the CDR3 reads TGTGCCAGCAGTCGGGACTTCACAGATACGCAGTATTTT.

This chain uses TRBV11-3 with TRBJ1-5; 9 bases line up with TRBD1. The CDR3 is 16 residues long. The V and J ends lost 1 base and 4 bases, in that order; junction bases with no gene match: 5. The V gene's germline CDR1 is SGHNT and CDR2 YENEEA. The CDR3 bases are TGTGCCAGCAGCTTAGTAACAGGGGGCATAAATCAGCCCCAGCATTTT. This gives the protein CASSLVTGGINQPQHF.

The chain couples TRBV7-9 to TRBJ2-1; weak D call: TRBD1 (6 bases). Trimming removed 3 bases from V and 6 bases from J, with 15 bases in between. This CDR3 comprises 15 residues. CDR1 and CDR2 from the germline V gene are SEHNR and FQNEAQ (reference sequence). The CDR3 protein is CASSLTGIESNEQFF. The CDR3, as DNA: TGTGCCAGCAGCTTGACAGGTATAGAGTCCAATGAGCAGTTCTTC.

This clone was recorded only once. This sequence joins TRBV2 and TRBJ2-1, with D unresolved. Germline CDR1 and CDR2: SNHLY and FYNNEI. Trimming pared 7 bases from V and 6 bases from J, leaving 4 bases between. The CDR3 consists of 10 residues. CDR3 residues: CASMGNEQFF. The CDR3 nucleotides are TGTGCCAGCATGGGCAATGAGCAGTTCTTC.

The rearrangement links TRBV7-2 to TRBJ1-2; unclear D gene. Germline CDR1 is SGHTA and CDR2 is FQGNSA. The CDR3 consists of 13 residues. V dropped 5 bases and J dropped 4 bases, with 11 bases sitting between them. Here the CDR3 DNA reads TGTGCCAGCAGCGAACCTCCGGGCTATGGCTACACCTTC. Translation gives CASSEPPGYGYTF.

The table lists this clone with a count of one. The chain has TRBV9 and TRBJ2-5, with 7 bases identical to TRBD2. Germline CDR1 is SGDLS and CDR2 is YYNGEE. The CDR3 covers 14 residues. The V segment lost 0 bases and the J segment 3 bases; nucleotides outside the gene matches: 2. The CDR3 DNA is TGTGCCAGCAGCGTAGGGCTAGCGGAAGAGACCCAGTACTTC. Translated: CASSVGLAEETQYF.

The chain employs TRBV5-4 and TRBJ2-2, with TRBD2 matching over 7 bases. Looked up from germline, CDR1 is SGHNT and CDR2 is YYREEE (reference sequence). With 6 bases clipped from V and 1 base from J, the junction kept 12 bases outside the gene matches. The CDR3 has 17 residues. In DNA form, the CDR3 reads TGTGCCAGCACCTCCGGAGGGGCTAGCGGGAACACCGGGGAGCTGTTTTTT. Translation gives CASTSGGASGNTGELFF.

The V and J genes are TRBV15 and TRBJ1-4; 10 bases fit TRBD1. Germline V gene lookup returns CDR1 LNHNV and CDR2 YYDKDF (reference sequence). This CDR3 is built from 15 residues. The J segment lost 7 bases and the V segment lost 1 base, leaving 3 bases of the junction unmatched. As DNA, the CDR3 is TGTGCCACCAGCAGAGGTGGACAGGGGGGTGAAAAACTGTTTTTT. It translates to CATSRGGQGGEKLFF.

The chain combines TRBV6-5 with TRBJ1-6; D possibly corresponds to TRBD1 (5 bases). Per the germline V gene, CDR1 is MNHEY and CDR2 is SVGAGI. V gave up 2 bases and J gave up 6 bases, with 11 bases separating them. The CDR3 runs 15 residues. CDR3 amino acids: CASSYIRDGNSPLHF. CDR3 nucleotide sequence: TGTGCCAGCAGTTACATCCGGGACGGTAATTCACCCCTCCACTTT.

The rearrangement uses TRBV5-4 and TRBJ2-4, with 8 bases matching TRBD1. The CDR3 consists of 15 residues. Looked up from germline, CDR1 is SGHNT and CDR2 is YYREEE (reference sequence). V dropped 2 bases and J dropped 7; count of bases not matched to a gene: 8. In DNA, the CDR3 is TGTGCCAGCAGCTTCTCGACAGGGGATTTTAACATTCAGTACTTC. Translation: CASSFSTGDFNIQYF. The full variable domain, rest sourced from reference TRBV5-4 and TRBJ2-4, is ETGVTQSPTHLIKTRGQQVTLRCSSQSGHNTVSWYQQALGQGPQFIFQYYREEENGRGNFPPRFSGLQFPNYSSELNVNALELDDSALYLCASSFSTGDFNIQYFGAGTRLSVL.

V gene TRBV2 combines with J gene TRBJ1-6; 9 bases are shared with TRBD1. Trimming removed 4 bases from V and 3 bases from J; junction bases left unmatched: 4. The germline V gene encodes CDR1 SNHLY and CDR2 FYNNEI. The CDR3 totals 16 residues. The CDR3 nucleotides are TGTGCCAGCAGTGGGGGACAGGGCCGCTATAATTCACCCCTCCACTTT. This sequence encodes CASSGGQGRYNSPLHF.

The sample holds one count of this clone. The gene calls are TRBV13 and TRBJ2-7, with D tentatively TRBD1 (6 bases). Deletions cut 5 bases from V and 3 bases from J, with 14 bases between. This CDR3 spans 14 amino acids. Germline CDR1 PRHDT, CDR2 FYEKMQ (reference sequence). CDR3 loop: CASSVKGQFYEQYF. In DNA, the CDR3 is TGTGCCAGCAGCGTTAAAGGACAGTTCTACGAGCAGTACTTC. Variable domain in full (rest from reference TRBV13 and TRBJ2-7): AAGVIQSPRHLIKEKRETATLKCYPIPRHDTVYWYQQGPGQDPQFLISFYEKMQSDKGSIPDRFSAQQFSDYHSELNMSSLELGDSALYFCASSVKGQFYEQYFGPGTRLTVT.

V gene TRBV10-3 combines with J gene TRBJ1-2; TRBD1 matches at 7 bases. The CDR3 has 13 residues. Germline lookup yields CDR1 ENHRY and CDR2 SYGVKD. The ends lost 7 bases at V and 8 bases at J; junction bases unmatched: 10. The CDR3, as DNA: TGTGCCATCACCTCGGACAGGTCGAACGGCTACACCTTC. Residues: CAITSDRSNGYTF.

The V call is TRBV7-9, the J call TRBJ1-2; D is unclear. Trimming removed 4 bases from V and 4 bases from J, with 10 bases in between. Germline CDR1 is SEHNR and CDR2 is FQNEAQ (reference sequence). This CDR3 region has 13 residues. CDR3 nucleotides: TGTGCCAGCAGCTCAACTTCCTCCTATGGCTACACCTTC. Encoded protein: CASSSTSSYGYTF.

The J gene is TRBJ1-5, the V gene TRBV27; D uncertain. Trimming removed 7 bases from V and 1 base from J, with 5 bases in between. The CDR3 covers 12 residues. Per germline, CDR1 MNHEY and CDR2 SMNVEV (reference sequence). CDR3 amino acids: CASIRSNQPQHF. The CDR3 nucleotides are TGTGCCAGCATTAGGAGCAATCAGCCCCAGCATTTT.